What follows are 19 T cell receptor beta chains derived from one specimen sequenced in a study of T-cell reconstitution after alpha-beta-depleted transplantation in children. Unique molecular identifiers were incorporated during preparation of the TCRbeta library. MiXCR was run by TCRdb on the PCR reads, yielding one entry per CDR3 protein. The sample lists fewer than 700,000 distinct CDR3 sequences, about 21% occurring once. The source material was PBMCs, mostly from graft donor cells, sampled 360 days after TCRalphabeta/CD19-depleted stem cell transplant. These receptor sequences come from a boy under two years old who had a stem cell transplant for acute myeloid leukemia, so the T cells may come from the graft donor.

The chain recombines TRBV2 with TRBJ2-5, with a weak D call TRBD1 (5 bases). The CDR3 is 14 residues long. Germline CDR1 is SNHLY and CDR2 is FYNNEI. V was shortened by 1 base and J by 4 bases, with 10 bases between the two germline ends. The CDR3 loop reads CASSEGQRRETQYF. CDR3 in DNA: TGTGCCAGCAGTGAAGGACAGAGGCGAGAGACCCAGTACTTC.

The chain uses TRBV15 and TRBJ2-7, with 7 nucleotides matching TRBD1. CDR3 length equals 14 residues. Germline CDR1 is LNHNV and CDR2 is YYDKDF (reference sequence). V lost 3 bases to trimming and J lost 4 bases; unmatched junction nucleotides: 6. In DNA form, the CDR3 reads TGTGCCACCAGCAGCGGACAGGACACATACGAGCAGTACGTC. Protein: CATSSGQDTYEQYV.

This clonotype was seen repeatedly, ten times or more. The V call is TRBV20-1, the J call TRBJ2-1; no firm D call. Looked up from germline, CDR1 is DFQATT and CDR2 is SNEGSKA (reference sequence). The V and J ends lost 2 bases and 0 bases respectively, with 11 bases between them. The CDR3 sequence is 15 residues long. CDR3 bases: TGCAGTGCTAGACAGACCCTCGACTCCTACAATGAGCAGTTCTTC. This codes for CSARQTLDSYNEQFF.

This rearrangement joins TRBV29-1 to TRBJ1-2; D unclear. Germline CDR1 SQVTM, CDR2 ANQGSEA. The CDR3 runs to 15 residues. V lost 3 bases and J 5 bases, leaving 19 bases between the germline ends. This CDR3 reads CSVDQTRNFDYGYTF. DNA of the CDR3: TGCAGCGTTGACCAGACAAGAAATTTCGATTATGGCTACACCTTC. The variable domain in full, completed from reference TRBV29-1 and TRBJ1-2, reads SAVISQKPSRDICQRGTSLTIQCQVDSQVTMMFWYRQQPGQSLTLIATANQGSEATYESGFVIDKFPISRPNLTFSTLTVSNMSPEDSSIYLCSVDQTRNFDYGYTFGSGTRLTVV.

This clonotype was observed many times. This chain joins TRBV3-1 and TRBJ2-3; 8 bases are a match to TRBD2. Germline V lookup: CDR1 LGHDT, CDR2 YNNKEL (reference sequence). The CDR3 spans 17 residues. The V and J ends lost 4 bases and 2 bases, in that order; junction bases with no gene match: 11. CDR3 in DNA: TGTGCCAGCAGCCCAGAGCTAGCGGGCCGGGACACAGATACGCAGTATTTT. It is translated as CASSPELAGRDTDTQYF.

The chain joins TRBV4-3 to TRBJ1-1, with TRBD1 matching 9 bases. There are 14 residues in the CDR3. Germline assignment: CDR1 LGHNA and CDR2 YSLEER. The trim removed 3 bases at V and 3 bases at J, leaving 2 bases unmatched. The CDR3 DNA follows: TGCGCCAGCAGCCACGGACAGGGGCACACTGAAGCTTTCTTT. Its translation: CASSHGQGHTEAFF.

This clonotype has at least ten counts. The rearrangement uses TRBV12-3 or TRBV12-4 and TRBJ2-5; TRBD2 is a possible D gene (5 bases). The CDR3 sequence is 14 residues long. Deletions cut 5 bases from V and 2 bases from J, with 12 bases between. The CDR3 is CASSPHSGQETQYF. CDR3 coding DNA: TGTGCCAGCAGTCCCCACAGCGGACAAGAGACCCAGTACTTC.

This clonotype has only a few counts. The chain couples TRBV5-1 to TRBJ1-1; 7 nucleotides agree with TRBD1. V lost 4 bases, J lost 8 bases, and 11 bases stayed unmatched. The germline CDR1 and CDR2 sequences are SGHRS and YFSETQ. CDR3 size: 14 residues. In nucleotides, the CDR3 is TGCGCCAGCAGCCCAACAACAGGGGAAGGAGAAGCTTTCTTT. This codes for CASSPTTGEGEAFF.

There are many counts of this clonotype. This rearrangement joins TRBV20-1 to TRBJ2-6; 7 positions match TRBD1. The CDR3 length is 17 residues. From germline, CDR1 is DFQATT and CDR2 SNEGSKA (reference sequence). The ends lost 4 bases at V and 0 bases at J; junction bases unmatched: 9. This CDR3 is CSAITQGWGSGANVLTF. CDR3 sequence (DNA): TGCAGTGCTATCACACAGGGGTGGGGCTCTGGGGCCAACGTCCTGACTTTC.

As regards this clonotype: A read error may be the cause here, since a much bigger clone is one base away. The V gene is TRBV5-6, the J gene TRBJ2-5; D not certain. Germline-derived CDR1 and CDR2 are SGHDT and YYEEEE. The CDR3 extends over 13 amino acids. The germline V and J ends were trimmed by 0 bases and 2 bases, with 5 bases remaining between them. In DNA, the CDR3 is TGTGCCAGCAGCTTGGTAGAGCAAGAGACCCAGTACTTC. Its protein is CASSLVEQETQYF.

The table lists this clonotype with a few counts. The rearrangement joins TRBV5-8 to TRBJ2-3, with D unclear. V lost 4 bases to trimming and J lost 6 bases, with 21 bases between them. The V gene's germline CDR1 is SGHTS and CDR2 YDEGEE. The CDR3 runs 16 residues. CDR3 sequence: CASSPGLITGQDTQYF. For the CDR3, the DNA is TGTGCCAGCAGCCCCGGGCTTATTACCGGGCAGGATACGCAGTATTTT.

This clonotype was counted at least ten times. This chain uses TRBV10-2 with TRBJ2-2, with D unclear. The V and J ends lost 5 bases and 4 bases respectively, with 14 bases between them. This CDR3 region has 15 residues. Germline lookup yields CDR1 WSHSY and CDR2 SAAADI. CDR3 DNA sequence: TGCGCCAGCAGTCGCTCGTTTCGGTCCACCGGGGAGCTGTTTTTT. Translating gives CASSRSFRSTGELFF.

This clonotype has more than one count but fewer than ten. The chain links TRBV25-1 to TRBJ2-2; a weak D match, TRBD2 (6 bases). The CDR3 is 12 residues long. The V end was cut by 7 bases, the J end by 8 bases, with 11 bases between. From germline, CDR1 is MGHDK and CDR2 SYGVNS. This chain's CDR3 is CASNPGVGELFF. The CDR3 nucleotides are TGTGCCAGCAATCCGGGGGTAGGGGAGCTGTTTTTT.

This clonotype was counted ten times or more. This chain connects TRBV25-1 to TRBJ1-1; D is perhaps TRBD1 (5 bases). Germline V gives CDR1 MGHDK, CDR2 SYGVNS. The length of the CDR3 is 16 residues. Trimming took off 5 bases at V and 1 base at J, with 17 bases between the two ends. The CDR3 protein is CASSSTAGNPNTEAFF. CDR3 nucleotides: TGTGCCAGCAGTTCTACCGCAGGGAACCCGAACACTGAAGCTTTCTTT. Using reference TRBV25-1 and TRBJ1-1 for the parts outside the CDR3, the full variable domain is EADIYQTPRYLVIGTGKKITLECSQTMGHDKMYWYQQDPGMELHLIHYSYGVNSTEKGDLSSESTVSRIRTEHFPLTLESARPSHTSQYLCASSSTAGNPNTEAFFGQGTRLTVV.

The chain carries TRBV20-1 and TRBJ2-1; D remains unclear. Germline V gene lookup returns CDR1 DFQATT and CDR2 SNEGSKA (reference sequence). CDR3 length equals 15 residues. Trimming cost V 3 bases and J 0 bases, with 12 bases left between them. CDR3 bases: TGCAGTGCTAGGCTCGTGGGCAGCTCCTACAATGAGCAGTTCTTC. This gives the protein CSARLVGSSYNEQFF.

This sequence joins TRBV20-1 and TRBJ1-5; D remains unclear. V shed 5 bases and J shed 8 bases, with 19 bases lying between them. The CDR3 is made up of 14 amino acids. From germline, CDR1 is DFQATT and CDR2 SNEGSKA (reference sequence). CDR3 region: CSAPRAGFEEPQHF. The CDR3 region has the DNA TGCAGTGCTCCTCGGGCAGGTTTTGAAGAGCCCCAGCATTTT.

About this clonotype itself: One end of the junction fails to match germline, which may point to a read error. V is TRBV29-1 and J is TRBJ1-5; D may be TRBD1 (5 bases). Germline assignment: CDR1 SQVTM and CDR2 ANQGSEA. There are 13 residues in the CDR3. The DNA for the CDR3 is TGCAGCGTTAAAGACAGTAGCAATCAGCCCCAGCATTTT. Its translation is CSVKDSSNQPQHF.

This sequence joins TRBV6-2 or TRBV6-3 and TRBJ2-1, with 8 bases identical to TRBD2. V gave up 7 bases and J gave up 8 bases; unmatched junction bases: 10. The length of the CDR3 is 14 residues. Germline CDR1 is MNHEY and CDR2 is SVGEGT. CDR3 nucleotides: TGTGCCAGCACCCCCGGACTAGCTGCCGATGAGCAGTTCTTC. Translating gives CASTPGLAADEQFF.

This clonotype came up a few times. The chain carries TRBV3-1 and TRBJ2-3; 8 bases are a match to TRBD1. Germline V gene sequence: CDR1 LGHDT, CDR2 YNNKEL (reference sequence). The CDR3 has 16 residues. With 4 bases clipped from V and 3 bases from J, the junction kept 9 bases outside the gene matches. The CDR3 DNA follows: TGTGCCAGCAGCCCCAGAGGCAGGGGGCGGACAGATACGCAGTATTTT. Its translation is CASSPRGRGRTDTQYF.